A single sample is the source of the 25 T cell receptor beta chains below, sequenced in a study of graft-versus-host responses after intestinal transplantation. Their target antigens are unknown. Assay used: immunoSEQ multiplex PCR; TCRdb lists only in-frame clones, some missing. There are approximately 110,000 clones in the sample; 90% to 95% occur only once, and around 1% lies in the top ten. The specimen comprised unstimulated CD8+ T cells sorted from spleen or lymph node cells, sampled before transplant. Source of these receptors: a human donor who was the organ donor for an intestinal transplant.

This chain links TRBV6-1 with TRBJ1-6, with D hard to call. CDR1 and CDR2 from the germline V gene are MNHNS and SASEGT. V dropped 1 base and J dropped 6 bases, with 7 bases sitting between them. This CDR3 is 14 amino acids long. The CDR3 loop reads CASSEEGPNSPLHF. Here the CDR3 DNA reads TGTGCCAGCAGTGAAGAGGGCCCTAATTCACCCCTCCACTTT.

The rearrangement joins TRBV27 to TRBJ2-3; 9 bases match TRBD2. This CDR3 comprises 16 residues. V trimming: 3 bases; J trimming: 5 bases; junction bases outside the gene matches: 9. Per germline, CDR1 MNHEY and CDR2 SMNVEV (reference sequence). The CDR3 protein is CASSLRTGGREDTQYF. CDR3 nucleotide sequence: TGTGCCAGCAGTTTGAGGACAGGCGGGAGGGAAGATACGCAGTATTTT.

The CDR3 region is CASSGLVLRSNYGYTF. The CDR3 bases are TGTGCCAGCAGTGGCCTTGTTTTGCGGAGCAACTATGGCTACACCTTC. V and J are TRBV6-1 and TRBJ1-2; D gene uncertain. Germline CDR1 MNHNS, CDR2 SASEGT. The CDR3 consists of 16 residues. V was pared by 4 bases and J by 2 bases, with 17 bases between.

This clone was seen only once. The chain couples TRBV28 to TRBJ2-3; 8 positions agree with TRBD2. Per germline, CDR1 MDHEN and CDR2 SYDVKM. This CDR3 is 19 amino acids long. Germline trimming cut 1 base from V and 2 bases from J; bases unmatched to any gene: 14. The CDR3 DNA sequence: TGTGCCAGCAGTTTATCCCTACGAGAGACTAGCGAAAACACAGATACGCAGTATTTT. Translation: CASSLSLRETSENTDTQYF.

The genes are TRBV5-4 and TRBJ2-3; D uncertain. Germline V gene data show CDR1 as SGHNT and CDR2 as YYREEE (reference sequence). Trimming left V 4 bases short and J 2 bases short, with 14 bases between. The CDR3 length is 15 residues. As DNA, the CDR3 is TGTGCCAGCAGCCATTCGCCAGCTTTCACAGATACGCAGTATTTT. It encodes CASSHSPAFTDTQYF.

The chain recombines TRBV6-1 with TRBJ2-1; TRBD2 matches 12 bases. This CDR3 has 12 residues. Losses at the gene ends were 10 bases for V and 9 bases for J; bases not matched to a gene: 4. Germline V lookup: CDR1 MNHNS, CDR2 SASEGT. The DNA for the CDR3 is TGTGCCACACTAGCGGGAGGTAGTGAGCAGTTCTTC. Its translation: CATLAGGSEQFF.

The V gene is TRBV5-4, the J gene TRBJ1-2, with D perhaps matching TRBD1 (5 bases). V was cut by 4 bases and J by 2 bases, with 21 bases left in between. The CDR3 has 17 residues. Germline V lookup: CDR1 SGHNT, CDR2 YYREEE (reference sequence). The CDR3 sequence is CASSPPAQAPINYGYTF. For the CDR3, the DNA is TGTGCCAGCAGCCCCCCCGCACAGGCGCCCATCAACTATGGCTACACCTTC.

This clone was recorded only once. The chain joins TRBV28 to TRBJ1-5; D is unclear. This CDR3 has 19 residues. Deletions cut 2 bases from V and 3 bases from J, with 23 bases between. Germline V gene lookup returns CDR1 MDHEN and CDR2 SYDVKM. The CDR3 loop is CASSLEVDPRVGDNQPQHF. The CDR3 nucleotides are TGTGCCAGCAGTTTAGAGGTCGATCCGAGGGTTGGGGACAATCAGCCCCAGCATTTT.

J is TRBJ2-7 and V is TRBV19; D is perhaps TRBD1 or TRBD2 (5 bases each). Germline-derived CDR1 and CDR2 are LNHDA and SQIVND (reference sequence). Trimming removed 5 bases at V and 6 bases at J, with 20 bases between. The CDR3 has 15 amino acids. CDR3 region: CASSYVGALWREQYF. CDR3 DNA: TGTGCCAGTAGTTATGTCGGGGCTTTATGGCGCGAGCAGTACTTC. The variable domain in full, with the rest retrieved from reference TRBV19 and TRBJ2-7, is DGGITQSPKYLFRKEGQNVTLSCEQNLNHDAMYWYRQDPGQGLRLIYYSQIVNDFQKGDIAEGYSVSREKKESFPLTVTSAQKNPTAFYLCASSYVGALWREQYFGPGTRLTVT.

The chain has TRBV28 and TRBJ2-1; D remains unclear. The CDR3 is made up of 15 amino acids. Trimming took 3 bases from V and 0 from J, leaving 9 bases between them. The germline gives CDR1 MDHEN, CDR2 SYDVKM. The CDR3 bases are TGTGCCAGCAGTTTCATGCTTAGCTCCTACAATGAGCAGTTCTTC. Residues: CASSFMLSSYNEQFF.

The chain is built from TRBV13 and TRBJ2-3; TRBD2 matches at 11 bases. The CDR3 extends over 17 amino acids. Trimming at V came to 5 bases and at J to 2 bases, leaving 9 bases not matched to a gene. Looked up from germline, CDR1 is PRHDT and CDR2 is FYEKMQ (reference sequence). CDR3 sequence: CASSPWTSGRSTDTQYF. Here the CDR3 DNA reads TGTGCCAGCAGCCCTTGGACTAGCGGGCGTTCCACAGATACGCAGTATTTT.

The genes are TRBV4-1 and TRBJ2-5; D not resolved. Per the germline V gene, CDR1 is MGHRA and CDR2 is YSYEKL. V gave up 1 base and J gave up 0 bases, with 6 bases separating them. The CDR3 runs to 14 residues. CDR3 amino acids: CASSQASNQETQYF. The CDR3 coding sequence is TGCGCCAGCAGCCAAGCTAGTAACCAAGAGACCCAGTACTTC.

This chain joins TRBV11-2 and TRBJ2-7; 11 positions match TRBD2. CDR3 length: 19 residues. Per germline, CDR1 SGHAT and CDR2 FQNNGV. The V and J ends lost 1 base and 2 bases, in that order; junction bases with no gene match: 13. The CDR3 sequence is CASSLGAPGLAGGTYEQYF. In DNA, the CDR3 is TGTGCCAGCAGCTTAGGGGCCCCCGGGCTAGCGGGAGGAACCTACGAGCAGTACTTC.

The chain has TRBV7-6 and TRBJ2-3; 8 bases are shared with TRBD2. The CDR3 has 15 amino acids. V lost 2 bases, J lost 1 base, and 2 bases stayed unmatched. Per germline, CDR1 SGHVS and CDR2 FNYEAQ. The CDR3: CASSLTGGGTDTQYF. CDR3 DNA sequence: TGTGCCAGCAGCTTAACGGGGGGGGGCACAGATACGCAGTATTTT.

The V and J genes are TRBV6-5 and TRBJ2-1; 9 nucleotides agree with TRBD2. CDR1 and CDR2 from the germline V gene are MNHEY and SVGAGI. This CDR3 region has 15 residues. Germline trimming cut 6 bases from V and 9 bases from J; bases unmatched to any gene: 12. CDR3 coding DNA: TGTGCCAGCAGCCTAATAGCGGGAGTAGGCGTTGAGCAGTTCTTC. It codes for CASSLIAGVGVEQFF.

V is TRBV9 and J is TRBJ2-2; possibly TRBD2 for D (5 bases). This CDR3 has 16 amino acids. Germline lookup yields CDR1 SGDLS and CDR2 YYNGEE. The V end was cut by 3 bases, the J end by 3 bases, with 15 bases between. For the CDR3, the DNA is TGTGCCAGCAGCGCGACCCCTAGCAGCGACACCGGGGAGCTGTTTTTT. The encoded protein is CASSATPSSDTGELFF.

This chain uses TRBV19 with TRBJ2-1, with 8 nucleotides matching TRBD2. Germline V lookup: CDR1 LNHDA, CDR2 SQIVND (reference sequence). J gave up 2 bases and V 10 bases, and 13 bases lay outside the gene matches. This CDR3 region has 16 residues. As DNA, the CDR3 is TGTGCCACTACCCTGCCTCCACTAGCGGCCTACAATGAGCAGTTCTTC. Translation: CATTLPPLAAYNEQFF.

This chain links TRBV6-1 with TRBJ2-4, with 7 bases matching TRBD2. The ends lost 6 bases at V and 1 base at J; junction bases unmatched: 3. Germline lookup yields CDR1 MNHNS and CDR2 SASEGT. The CDR3 has 14 amino acids. The chain's CDR3 is CASRTLAAKNIQYF. CDR3 DNA: TGTGCCAGCAGAACACTAGCGGCCAAAAACATTCAGTACTTC.

The J gene is TRBJ1-1, the V gene TRBV28; D is ambiguous. The germline CDR1 and CDR2 sequences are MDHEN and SYDVKM. The V end was cut by 3 bases, the J end by 2 bases, with 7 bases between. There are 13 residues in the CDR3. This chain's CDR3 is CASSFKINTEAFF. The CDR3 coding sequence is TGTGCCAGCAGTTTTAAGATCAACACTGAAGCTTTCTTT.

The V and J genes are TRBV9 and TRBJ2-7, with 7 bases lining up with TRBD2. The CDR3 consists of 13 residues. Trimming took 4 bases from V and 4 from J; bases not matched to a gene: 5. The germline CDR1 and CDR2 sequences are SGDLS and YYNGEE. The CDR3 nucleotides read TGTGCCAGCAGCCCCTCGGGGGGTTACGAGCAGTACTTC. This sequence encodes CASSPSGGYEQYF.

The J gene is TRBJ2-3, the V gene TRBV6-5, with 11 bases matching TRBD2. The CDR3 has 16 residues. In germline, CDR1 is MNHEY, CDR2 SVGAGI. Germline trimming cut 4 bases from V and 6 bases from J; bases unmatched to any gene: 9. CDR3 loop: CASSSLLAGVSDTQYF. For the CDR3, the DNA is TGTGCCAGCAGTTCCCTACTAGCGGGAGTATCGGATACGCAGTATTTT.

This clone showed up just once. The chain carries TRBV5-1 and TRBJ2-1; no reliable D call. CDR3 length: 13 amino acids. V dropped 0 bases and J dropped 4 bases, with 5 bases sitting between them. Germline V gene data show CDR1 as SGHRS and CDR2 as YFSETQ. CDR3 residues: CASSLVGYNEQFF. CDR3 DNA sequence: TGCGCCAGCAGCTTGGTAGGGTACAATGAGCAGTTCTTC.

CDR3: CATPRDRVQTEAFF. The CDR3 DNA sequence: TGCGCCACCCCGCGGGACAGGGTACAAACTGAAGCTTTCTTT. This rearrangement joins TRBV5-1 to TRBJ1-1, with 9 bases matching TRBD1. Germline V gives CDR1 SGHRS, CDR2 YFSETQ. Trimming took 9 bases from V and 5 from J; bases not matched to a gene: 11. This CDR3 has 14 amino acids.

The rearrangement links TRBV6-5 to TRBJ1-1; TRBD1 might be the D (6 bases). CDR3 size: 15 residues. The V end lost 8 bases, the J end lost 0 bases, and 16 bases lay between the germline ends. Germline assignment: CDR1 MNHEY and CDR2 SVGAGI. CDR3 nucleotides: TGTGCCAGCGTCCCGGACAGATATATGAACACTGAAGCTTTCTTT. It translates to CASVPDRYMNTEAFF.

The rearrangement joins TRBV10-2 to TRBJ2-3; 8 nucleotides align to TRBD1. Germline CDR1 reads WSHSY; CDR2 reads SAAADI. The CDR3 consists of 16 residues. V lost 5 bases and J lost 0; bases outside the gene matches: 7. CDR3: CASSRYRGTSTDTQYF. The CDR3 nucleotides read TGCGCCAGCAGTAGGTACAGGGGGACTAGCACAGATACGCAGTATTTT.